This T cell receptor (beta chain) was sequenced for a study of Ad26.COV2.S vaccination and SARS-CoV-2 variants. Study results and limitations: TCR breadth and depth analyses may have underestimated total T cell responses.

The method was immunoSEQ multiplex PCR; TCRdb's version includes in-frame clones alone and lacks a portion of them. The sample has about 350,000 clones; roughly nine tenths are singletons. About this clone itself: Its antigen is currently unknown.

Germline assignment: CDR1 KGHSH and CDR2 LQKENI. V was clipped by 3 bases and J by 2 bases, with 14 bases between them. CDR3 length: 16 amino acids. Treatment in this sample: some 20 received Ad26.COV2.S at low or high dose, single or two shots; about 5 received placebo; per-sample allocation not given. Material that was analyzed had been drawn on day 63 after the first vaccine or placebo injection. The TCR sequence derives from a person aged 18-60 years who received the Ad26.COV2.S COVID-19 vaccine or a placebo. The V call is TRBV18, the J call TRBJ1-3; TRBD1 is a possible D gene (5 bases). The sample in question was peripheral blood, obtained in a trial of Ad26.COV2.S vaccine versus placebo. CDR3 in DNA: TGTGCCAGCTCACCTTCCGAGGGGCTGGCTGGAAACACCATATATTTT. This codes for CASSPSEGLAGNTIYF.